This T cell receptor beta chain was observed in a study of blood T cell repertoires in COVID-19. About the research overall: Sources were T cells, B-cell-depleted T cells, or PBMCs; the material itself was cDNA or gDNA.

Study processing details: Estimated nucleated cell counts came from reference gene primer amplification. Data came from immunoSEQ multiplex PCR; TCRdb stores just in-frame clones and leaves some out. V and J calls and clone size are given by that table; D and trimming were obtained from the DNA. The sample includes 210,000 or so clones, more than 80% of them seen just once. V lost 3 bases, J lost 0 bases, and 18 bases lay in between. Germline V gene lookup returns CDR1 DFQATT and CDR2 SNEGSKA (reference sequence). The CDR3 runs 17 residues. Seattle researchers signed up patients amid active infection and tracked them longitudinally.

This chain joins TRBV20-1 and TRBJ1-5, with a possible D match to TRBD1 (6 bases). The TCR comes from a young man with COVID-19, enrolled during active disease. The sample taken for sequencing was peripheral blood. Written as DNA, the CDR3 is TGCAGTGCTAGTCAGGACAGCCTGGGTTATAGCAATCAGCCCCAGCATTTT. Protein sequence: CSASQDSLGYSNQPQHF.